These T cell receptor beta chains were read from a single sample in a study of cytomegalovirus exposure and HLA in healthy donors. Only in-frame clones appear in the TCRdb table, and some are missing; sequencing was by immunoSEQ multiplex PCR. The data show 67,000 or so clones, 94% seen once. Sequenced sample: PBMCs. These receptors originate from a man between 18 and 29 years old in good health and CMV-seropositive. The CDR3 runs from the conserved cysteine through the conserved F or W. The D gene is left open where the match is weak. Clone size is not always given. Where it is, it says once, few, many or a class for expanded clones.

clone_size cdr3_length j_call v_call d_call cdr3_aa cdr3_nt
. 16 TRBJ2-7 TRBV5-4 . CASSLSRGIASYEQYF TGTGCCAGCAGCTTGTCTAGGGGCATCGCCTCCTACGAGCAGTACTTC
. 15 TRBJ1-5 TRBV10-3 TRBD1 CAISDGQGAGQPQHF TGTGCCATCAGCGACGGACAGGGGGCAGGGCAGCCCCAGCATTTT
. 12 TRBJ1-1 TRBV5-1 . CASSWGGTEAFF TGCGCCAGCAGCTGGGGCGGCACTGAAGCTTTCTTT
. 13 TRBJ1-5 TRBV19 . CASSRGTGQPQHF TGTGCCAGTAGTAGGGGTACAGGTCAGCCCCAGCATTTT
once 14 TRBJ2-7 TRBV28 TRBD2 CASTLGGSSYEQYF TGTGCCAGCACATTGGGGGGGTCCTCCTACGAGCAGTACTTC
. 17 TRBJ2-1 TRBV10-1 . CASSELAVIGRGGEQFF TGCGCCAGCAGTGAGTTGGCCGTTATAGGACGGGGAGGTGAGCAGTTCTTC
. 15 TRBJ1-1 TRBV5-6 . CASQEGGGVNTEAFF TGTGCCAGTCAGGAGGGCGGGGGTGTGAACACTGAAGCTTTCTTT
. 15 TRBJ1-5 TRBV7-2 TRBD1 CASSLRQGMIQPQHF TGTGCCAGCAGCTTACGACAGGGTATGATTCAGCCCCAGCATTTT
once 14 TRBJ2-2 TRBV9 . CASSSGFSTGELFF TGTGCCAGCAGCTCAGGGTTTAGCACCGGGGAGCTGTTTTTT
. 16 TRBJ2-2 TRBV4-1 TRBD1 CASSQQRQGNAGELFF TGCGCCAGCAGCCAACAGAGACAGGGTAATGCCGGGGAGCTGTTTTTT
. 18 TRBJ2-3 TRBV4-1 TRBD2 CASSRGLLAGGGSDTQYF TGCGCCAGCAGCCGAGGACTGTTAGCGGGGGGGGGTTCAGATACGCAGTATTTT
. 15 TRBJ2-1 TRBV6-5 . CASTSLSGTYNEQFF TGTGCCAGCACCAGCCTCAGCGGGACATACAATGAGCAGTTCTTC
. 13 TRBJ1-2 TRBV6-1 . CASSGSGPPGYTF TGTGCCAGCAGTGGTAGTGGGCCTCCGGGCTACACCTTC
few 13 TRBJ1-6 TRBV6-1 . CASTRSGYSPLHF TGTGCCAGCACCCGGTCAGGTTATTCACCCCTCCACTTT
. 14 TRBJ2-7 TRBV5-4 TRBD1 CASSHGTGDYEQYF TGTGCCAGCAGCCACGGGACAGGTGATTACGAGCAGTACTTC
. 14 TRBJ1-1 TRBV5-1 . CASQPSGREAEAFF TGCGCCAGCCAACCCTCCGGCAGGGAGGCTGAAGCTTTCTTT
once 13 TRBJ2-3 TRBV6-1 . CASSESRGDTQYF TGTGCCAGCAGTGAAAGCCGGGGAGATACGCAGTATTTT
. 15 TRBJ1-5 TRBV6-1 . CASSSLGAGDQPQHF TGTGCCAGCAGCTCCCTGGGAGCGGGGGATCAGCCCCAGCATTTT
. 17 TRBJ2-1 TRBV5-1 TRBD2 CASSVASGRSSYNEQFF TGCGCCAGCAGCGTAGCTAGCGGAAGGAGCTCCTACAATGAGCAGTTCTTC
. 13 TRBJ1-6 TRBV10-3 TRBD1 CAISDQGDSPLHF TGTGCCATCAGTGACCAGGGGGATTCACCCCTCCACTTT
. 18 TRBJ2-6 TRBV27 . CASSHRPGLISGANVLTF TGTGCCAGCAGCCACCGACCGGGACTGATCTCTGGGGCCAACGTCCTGACTTTC
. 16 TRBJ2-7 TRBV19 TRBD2 CASSRGGGLAGAGQYF TGTGCCAGTAGTAGAGGGGGGGGACTAGCGGGAGCGGGGCAGTACTTC
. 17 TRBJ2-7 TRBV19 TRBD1 CASSIYNPRQGAHEQYF TGTGCCAGTAGTATATATAACCCCAGACAGGGAGCCCACGAGCAGTACTTC
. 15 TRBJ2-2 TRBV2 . CASELRNSNTGELFF TGTGCCAGCGAATTGCGGAACTCGAACACCGGGGAGCTGTTTTTT
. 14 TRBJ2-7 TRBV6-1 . CASSVSSTLYEQYF TGTGCCAGCAGTGTTAGCTCTACCCTCTACGAGCAGTACTTC
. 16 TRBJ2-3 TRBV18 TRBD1 CASSPRDRGSTDTQYF TGTGCCAGCTCACCAAGGGACAGGGGTAGCACAGATACGCAGTATTTT
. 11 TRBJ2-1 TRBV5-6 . CASSFRSEQFF TGTGCCAGCAGCTTCCGGTCGGAGCAGTTCTTC
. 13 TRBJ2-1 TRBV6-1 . CASSEWNEGVQFF TGTGCCAGCAGTGAATGGAACGAGGGAGTGCAGTTCTTC
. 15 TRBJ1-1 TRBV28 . CASSLFASANTEAFF TGTGCCAGCAGTTTATTCGCCAGCGCGAACACTGAAGCTTTCTTT
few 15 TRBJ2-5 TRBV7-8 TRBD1 CASSNGQGVRETQYF TGTGCCAGCAGTAATGGACAGGGGGTTCGGGAGACCCAGTACTTC
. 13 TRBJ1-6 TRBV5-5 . CASSRQNNSPLHF TGTGCCAGCAGCCGACAGAATAATTCACCCCTCCACTTT
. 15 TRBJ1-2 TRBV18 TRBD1 CASSPLLTGTSDYTF TGTGCCAGCTCACCACTCCTGACAGGGACTTCGGACTACACCTTC
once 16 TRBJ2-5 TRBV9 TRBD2 CASSPWAGGAEETQYF TGTGCCAGCAGCCCCTGGGCGGGGGGGGCCGAAGAGACCCAGTACTTC
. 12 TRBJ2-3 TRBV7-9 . CASSPDTDTQYF TGTGCCAGCAGCCCAGACACAGATACGCAGTATTTT
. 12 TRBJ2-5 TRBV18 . CASSPAQETQYF TGTGCCAGCTCACCCGCGCAAGAGACCCAGTACTTC
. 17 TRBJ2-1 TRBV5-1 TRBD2 CASSPGLAGGGYNEQFF TGCGCCAGCAGCCCAGGACTAGCGGGAGGAGGGTACAATGAGCAGTTCTTC
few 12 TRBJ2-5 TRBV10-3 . CAISEQQETQYF TGTGCCATCAGTGAACAGCAAGAGACCCAGTACTTC
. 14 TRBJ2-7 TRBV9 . CASSSKRSSYEQYF TGTGCCAGCAGCTCTAAAAGGAGCTCCTACGAGCAGTACTTC
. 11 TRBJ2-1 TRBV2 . CASRLYNEQFF TGTGCCAGCAGACTATACAATGAGCAGTTCTTC
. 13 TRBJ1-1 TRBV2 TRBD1 CASSWTGGTEAFF TGTGCCAGCAGCTGGACAGGGGGCACTGAAGCTTTCTTT
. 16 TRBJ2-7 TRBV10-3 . CASSEVGGGASYEQYF TGTGCCAGCAGTGAAGTAGGAGGGGGGGCGTCCTACGAGCAGTACTTC